The 20 T cell receptor beta chains below all came from one sample that was sequenced in a study of blood T cell repertoires in COVID-19. The table came from immunoSEQ multiplex PCR; TCRdb's copy has only in-frame clones and leaves some out. The sample lists 200,000 to 300,000 clones, approximately 91% occurring once. Sequenced sample: peripheral blood. Receptors originate from a human donor in a cohort sampled during active COVID-19.

This clone was found a few times. The V gene is TRBV4-3, the J gene TRBJ1-2; 7 bases are shared with TRBD1. This CDR3 comprises 15 residues. Germline lookup yields CDR1 LGHNA and CDR2 YSLEER. Trimming at V came to 3 bases and at J to 0 bases, leaving 4 bases not matched to a gene. CDR3 sequence reads: CASSHYGQANYGYTF. The CDR3 DNA reads TGCGCCAGCAGCCATTACGGACAGGCTAACTATGGCTACACCTTC.

V usage is TRBV4-3 and J usage is TRBJ1-2; D remains ambiguous. The V end was cut by 4 bases, the J end by 3 bases, with 12 bases between. Per the germline V gene, CDR1 is LGHNA and CDR2 is YSLEER. The CDR3 has 14 amino acids. The CDR3 reads CASSPGVEDYGYTF. CDR3 DNA: TGCGCCAGCAGCCCAGGCGTGGAGGACTATGGCTACACCTTC.

The chain uses TRBV6-5 and TRBJ2-1, with 8 bases that match TRBD1. J was trimmed by 6 bases and V by 5 bases; bases with no gene match: 3. CDR3 size: 13 residues. Germline-derived CDR1 and CDR2 are MNHEY and SVGAGI. The DNA for the CDR3 is TGTGCCAGCAGTCTTGGACAGGGCAATGAGCAGTTCTTC. Translating gives CASSLGQGNEQFF.

This chain uses TRBV4-3 with TRBJ2-5; D gene unclear. Per the germline V gene, CDR1 is LGHNA and CDR2 is YSLEER. The ends were cut back, 2 bases at V and 5 bases at J, with 9 bases in the middle. The CDR3 contains 13 residues. As DNA, the CDR3 is TGCGCCAGCAGCCAACAAAGCCGCGAGACCCAGTACTTC. Amino acids: CASSQQSRETQYF.

The V gene is TRBV3-1 (or the pseudogene TRBV3-2), the J gene TRBJ2-2, with D possibly being TRBD1 (5 bases). The germline CDR1 and CDR2 sequences are LGHDT and YNNKEL (reference sequence). The V gene lost 1 base and the J gene lost 4 bases, with 7 bases spanning the gap. The CDR3 totals 14 residues. The CDR3 sequence: CASSQGQSTGELFF. CDR3 DNA sequence: TGTGCCAGCAGCCAAGGACAGAGCACCGGGGAGCTGTTTTTT.

This sequence joins TRBV6-6 and TRBJ1-5; 7 nucleotides line up with TRBD1. The CDR3 runs to 13 residues. Germline-derived CDR1 and CDR2 are MNHNY and SVGAGI (reference sequence). The V gene end was trimmed by 10 bases and the J gene end by 8 bases; junction bases not matched to a gene: 11. Here the CDR3 reads CATYRGNVEPQHF. CDR3 bases: TGTGCCACTTACAGGGGCAACGTCGAGCCCCAGCATTTT.

The rearrangement uses TRBV3-1 (or the pseudogene TRBV3-2) and TRBJ2-7; 14 positions match TRBD2. The CDR3 spans 15 residues. The germline gives CDR1 LGHDT, CDR2 YNNKEL (reference sequence). Trimming cost V 0 bases and J 12 bases; bases outside gene matches: 7. The CDR3 here is CASSQDKGLAGVRYF. DNA of the CDR3: TGTGCCAGCAGCCAAGATAAGGGACTAGCGGGAGTGCGGTACTTC.

V and J are TRBV10-3 and TRBJ1-1, with TRBD1 as a possible D gene (5 bases). Trimming removed 2 bases at V and 7 bases at J, with 17 bases between. The CDR3 extends over 15 amino acids. The germline CDR1 and CDR2 sequences are ENHRY and SYGVKD. This chain's CDR3 is CAISERGLNLGEAFF. CDR3 in DNA: TGTGCCATCAGTGAGCGGGGACTGAATCTAGGTGAAGCTTTCTTT.

This chain connects TRBV15 to TRBJ2-1, with D perhaps TRBD2 (6 bases). This CDR3 spans 15 amino acids. The germline V and J ends were trimmed by 5 bases and 7 bases, with 18 bases remaining between them. Germline CDR1 LNHNV, CDR2 YYDKDF (reference sequence). The CDR3 region is CATSQTRESVNEQFF. In DNA, the CDR3 is TGTGCCACCAGCCAAACCCGGGAGTCCGTGAATGAGCAGTTCTTC.

V and J are TRBV9 and TRBJ2-1; TRBD2 matches 8 bases. J gave up 9 bases and V 3 bases, and 17 bases lay outside the gene matches. CDR3 size: 17 residues. Looked up from germline, CDR1 is SGDLS and CDR2 is YYNGEE. The CDR3 spells CASSASRAGVYVSEQFF. CDR3 nucleotide sequence: TGTGCCAGCAGCGCCTCAAGAGCGGGAGTCTACGTCAGTGAGCAGTTCTTC.

The chain combines TRBV7-9 with TRBJ2-7, with a weak D call TRBD2 (6 bases). The CDR3 runs to 18 residues. V lost 6 bases and J lost 2, with 26 bases in between. The V gene's germline CDR1 is SEHNR and CDR2 FQNEAQ (reference sequence). The CDR3 here is CASSPTLSNGSPPYEQYF. For the CDR3, the DNA is TGTGCCAGCAGTCCCACCCTTTCGAACGGGAGTCCACCCTACGAGCAGTACTTC.

The chain combines TRBV7-6 with TRBJ1-3; 9 bases are shared with TRBD1. From germline, CDR1 is SGHVS and CDR2 FNYEAQ. After removal of 5 bases from V and 1 base from J, the junction contained 15 bases not matched to a gene. This CDR3 region has 19 residues. CDR3 sequence (DNA): TGTGCCAGCAGCAATCTTGCAGGATACAGGGGGCCTTCTGGAAACACCATATATTTT. It is translated as CASSNLAGYRGPSGNTIYF.

The rearrangement uses TRBV9 and TRBJ1-3, with 11 bases identical to TRBD1. This CDR3 spans 17 amino acids. Germline V gives CDR1 SGDLS, CDR2 YYNGEE. The junction had 6 bases not matched to a gene; V was cut back by 3 bases and J by 1 base. This chain's CDR3 is CASSGEDRGRSGNTIYF. Here the CDR3 DNA reads TGTGCCAGCAGCGGGGAGGACAGGGGGCGGTCTGGAAACACCATATATTTT.

The chain recombines TRBV24-1 with TRBJ2-3; 14 nucleotides agree with TRBD2. The CDR3 has 17 amino acids. Trimming removed 3 bases from V and 4 bases from J; junction bases left unmatched: 5. Germline assignment: CDR1 KGHDR and CDR2 SFDVKD. The CDR3 DNA reads TGTGCCACCAGTGATCCCGGACTAGCGGGGGGCTCAGATACGCAGTATTTT. This gives the protein CATSDPGLAGGSDTQYF.

V usage is TRBV5-1 and J usage is TRBJ2-5, with D uncertain. V dropped 2 bases and J dropped 4 bases, with 3 bases sitting between them. The V gene's germline CDR1 is SGHRS and CDR2 YFSETQ. The CDR3 extends over 11 amino acids. The CDR3 DNA reads TGCGCCAGCAGCTTCGGAGAGACCCAGTACTTC. It specifies CASSFGETQYF.

The chain links TRBV5-6 to TRBJ2-7; unclear D gene. This CDR3 spans 11 amino acids. V lost 0 bases and J 13 bases, leaving 11 bases between the germline ends. Germline V gene lookup returns CDR1 SGHDT and CDR2 YYEEEE. CDR3 region: CASSLASWQYF. CDR3 in DNA: TGTGCCAGCAGCTTGGCCTCTTGGCAATACTTC.

The chain is built from TRBV23-1 and TRBJ2-7; D is possibly TRBD1 (5 bases). TRBV23-1 is classed as an ORF, of uncertain function. The CDR3 length is 13 residues. Deletions cut 2 bases from V and 3 bases from J, with 8 bases between. In DNA form, the CDR3 reads TGCGCCAGCAGTCAACCAGGGAACTACGAGCAGTACTTC. Its translation is CASSQPGNYEQYF.

The genes are TRBV6-6 and TRBJ1-1; 9 nucleotides match TRBD1. Looked up from germline, CDR1 is MNHNY and CDR2 is SVGAGI (reference sequence). The ends lost 5 bases at V and 4 bases at J; junction bases unmatched: 17. The CDR3 has 18 residues. The CDR3 sequence is CASSLTPGQGKRFTEAFF. Here the CDR3 DNA reads TGTGCCAGCAGTCTCACTCCGGGACAGGGAAAGAGGTTCACTGAAGCTTTCTTT.

The genes are TRBV15 and TRBJ1-1, with 8 bases fitting TRBD1. V gave up 5 bases and J gave up 5 bases; unmatched junction bases: 19. The CDR3 totals 18 residues. Per the germline V gene, CDR1 is LNHNV and CDR2 is YYDKDF (reference sequence). The CDR3 region is CATSVSQWSSNRGTEAFF. Written as DNA, the CDR3 is TGTGCCACCAGCGTTAGTCAGTGGAGCAGTAACAGGGGGACTGAAGCTTTCTTT.

This clone was picked up a small number of times. This sequence joins TRBV6-5 and TRBJ2-2; 7 bases align to TRBD2. The V and J ends lost 6 bases and 4 bases, in that order; junction bases with no gene match: 8. Germline-derived CDR1 and CDR2 are MNHEY and SVGAGI. The CDR3 totals 15 residues. This CDR3 is CASSKQTSLTGELFF. CDR3 coding DNA: TGTGCCAGCAGCAAACAGACTAGCCTCACCGGGGAGCTGTTTTTT.